Here is one T cell receptor beta chain with its context. One end of the junction varies from germline; a read error may be responsible. TCRdb analysed the RT-PCR reads with MiXCR anew, one entry per CDR3 protein. The data show around 700,000 distinct CDR3 sequences, with 14% seen just once and about 3.9% held by the top ten. The sequence was obtained from a female donor in good health, serving as a healthy control. The sequenced sample consisted of memory CD4+ T cells from blood.

CDR3 sequence (DNA): TGTGCCAGCAGTTTAGGGGGGGCAGGGGGTTCACACCTCCACTTT. Amino acid sequence: CASSLGGAGGSHLHF. J is TRBJ1-6 and V is TRBV12-3 or TRBV12-4, with 7 bases that match TRBD1. The CDR3 runs to 15 residues.